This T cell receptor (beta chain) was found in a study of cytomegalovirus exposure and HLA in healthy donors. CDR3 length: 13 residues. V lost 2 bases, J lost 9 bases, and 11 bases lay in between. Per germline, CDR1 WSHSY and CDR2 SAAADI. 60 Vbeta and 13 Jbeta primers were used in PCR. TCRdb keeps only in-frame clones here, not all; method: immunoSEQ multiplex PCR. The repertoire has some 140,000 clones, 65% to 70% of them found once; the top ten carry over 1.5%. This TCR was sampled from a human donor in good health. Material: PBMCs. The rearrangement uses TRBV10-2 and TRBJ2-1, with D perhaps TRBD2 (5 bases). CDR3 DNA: TGCGCCAGCAGTGAGGACCCCCGGGGTGAGCAGTTCTTC. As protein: CASSEDPRGEQFF.